Following are 20 T cell receptor beta chains from one sample sequenced in a study of OX40 agonist ivuxolimab in advanced cancers. The method was immunoSEQ multiplex PCR; TCRdb's version includes in-frame clones alone and lacks a portion of them. The repertoire holds approximately 35,000 clones, with around four fifths as singletons. The sample in question was CD4+ or CD8+ T cells sorted from blood, obtained in a trial of the OX40 agonist ivuxolimab. The receptor set was obtained from an adult with an advanced solid tumor such as melanoma, head and neck, liver or kidney cancer.

The chain links TRBV28 to TRBJ1-2, with 9 bases lining up with TRBD1. V gave up 4 bases and J gave up 7 bases; unmatched junction bases: 4. Germline values: CDR1 MDHEN, CDR2 SYDVKM. CDR3 length: 13 amino acids. CDR3 sequence (DNA): TGTGCCAGCAGTTCGGGACAGGGTTTTGGCTACACCTTC. Its translation is CASSSGQGFGYTF.

This clone occurred a few times. The V call is TRBV29-1, the J call TRBJ1-1, with 8 positions matching TRBD1. V trimming: 6 bases; J trimming: 0 bases; junction bases outside the gene matches: 12. Germline loops: CDR1 SQVTM, CDR2 ANQGSEA. The CDR3 loop spans 16 amino acids. CDR3 protein: CSVRSVGDRMNTEAFF. CDR3 coding DNA: TGCAGCGTCCGATCGGTGGGGGACAGGATGAACACTGAAGCTTTCTTT.

This clone has just one count. The chain carries TRBV5-1 and TRBJ1-4; TRBD1 might be the D (5 bases). This CDR3 has 15 residues. Germline V gene sequence: CDR1 SGHRS, CDR2 YFSETQ. V lost 4 bases and J lost 4, with 14 bases in between. CDR3 in amino acids: CASSAGTLNNEKLFF. The CDR3 region has the DNA TGCGCCAGCAGCGCAGGGACGCTCAATAATGAAAAACTGTTTTTT.

The chain uses TRBV12-1 and TRBJ2-1. TRBV12-1 is tagged as a pseudogene. The length of the CDR3 is 16 residues. The CDR3 region is CASSSSRGVSYNEQFF. DNA for the CDR3: TGTGCCAGCAGCTCCTCTAGGGGGGTCTCCTACAATGAGCAGTTCTTC.

This clone showed up just a few times. V usage is TRBV21-1 and J usage is TRBJ2-2; the D call TRBD1 from the table was never checked on the DNA. TRBV21-1 is listed as a pseudogene. The CDR3 totals 17 residues. DNA of the CDR3: TGTGCCAGCAGCAAAGGGGTCGGGACAGGGGTCACCGGGGAGCTGTTTTTT. Encoded protein: CASSKGVGTGVTGELFF.

The chain joins TRBV30 to TRBJ1-3; D possibly corresponds to TRBD1 (6 bases). Looked up from germline, CDR1 is GTSNPN and CDR2 is SVGIG (reference sequence). The CDR3 loop spans 15 amino acids. The V and J ends lost 4 bases and 0 bases respectively, with 13 bases between them. CDR3 region: CAWTRPDSSGNTIYF. CDR3 coding DNA: TGTGCCTGGACTCGTCCGGACAGCTCTGGAAACACCATATATTTT.

The rearrangement links TRBV7-2 to TRBJ2-5; 8 bases fit TRBD2. The CDR3 has 16 residues. The J segment lost 4 bases and the V segment lost 6 bases, leaving 13 bases of the junction unmatched. CDR1 is SGHTA and CDR2 is FQGNSA in the germline V gene. CDR3 residues: CASRRAGVIASETQYF. The CDR3, as DNA: TGTGCCAGCAGACGAGCGGGAGTCATCGCTTCAGAGACCCAGTACTTC.

V and J are TRBV5-6 and TRBJ2-7; the D call may be TRBD1 or TRBD2 (5 bases each). Germline values: CDR1 SGHDT, CDR2 YYEEEE. V lost 4 bases and J lost 5, with 16 bases in between. The CDR3 runs 14 residues. CDR3 protein: CASSLGTAGNEQYF. The DNA for the CDR3 is TGTGCCAGCAGCCTGGGGACCGCCGGGAACGAGCAGTACTTC.

The rearrangement joins TRBV19 to TRBJ1-6; 7 nucleotides line up with TRBD1. Unmatched junction bases numbered 9, after V lost 6 bases and J lost 10 bases. CDR3 length: 14 amino acids. Germline V gene lookup returns CDR1 LNHDA and CDR2 SQIVND (reference sequence). CDR3 nucleotides: TGTGCCAGTAGCCAGACAGGGTCGAGGTCACCCCTCCACTTT. This gives the protein CASSQTGSRSPLHF.

This chain uses TRBV30 with TRBJ1-1; D uncertain. Germline CDR1 reads GTSNPN; CDR2 reads SVGIG (reference sequence). Trimming removed 2 bases from V and 1 base from J, with 8 bases in between. This CDR3 has 13 residues. Written as DNA, the CDR3 is TGTGCCTGGAGTCGGGGTCCGAACACTGAAGCTTTCTTT. Translating it yields CAWSRGPNTEAFF. Variable domain in full (rest from reference TRBV30 and TRBJ1-1): SQTIHQWPATLVQPVGSPLSLECTVEGTSNPNLYWYRQAAGRGLQLLFYSVGIGQISSEVPQNLSASRPQDRQFILSSKKLLLSDSGFYLCAWSRGPNTEAFFGQGTRLTVV.

The chain combines TRBV11-2 with TRBJ1-1; TRBD1 agrees at 7 bases. The length of the CDR3 is 14 residues. The junction had 2 bases not matched to a gene; V was cut back by 3 bases and J by 1 base. The germline V gene encodes CDR1 SGHAT and CDR2 FQNNGV. The CDR3 reads CASSFGQANTEAFF. CDR3 DNA: TGTGCCAGCAGCTTCGGACAGGCGAACACTGAAGCTTTCTTT.

V usage is TRBV6-6 and J usage is TRBJ2-7, with D possibly being TRBD2 (5 bases). CDR1 is MNHNY and CDR2 is SVGAGI in the germline V gene (reference sequence). The V end was cut by 8 bases, the J end by 2 bases, with 16 bases between. The CDR3 is made up of 14 amino acids. CDR3 in DNA: TGTGCCAGCGGTCTGTCTCCCGGGGCCTACGAGCAGTACTTC. Its translation: CASGLSPGAYEQYF.

With respect to this clone: Other DNA sequences in this sample translate to the same CDR3. The chain is built from TRBV18 and TRBJ1-1, with unresolved D. This CDR3 comprises 15 residues. V was shortened by 3 bases and J by 0 bases, with 11 bases between the two germline ends. Germline assignment: CDR1 KGHSH and CDR2 LQKENI. In DNA form, the CDR3 reads TGTGCCAGCTCACCGCCCGGAGCCCTGAACACTGAAGCTTTCTTT. Translating it yields CASSPPGALNTEAFF. The full variable domain, with the rest looked up from reference TRBV18 and TRBJ1-1, is NAGVMQNPRHLVRRRGQEARLRCSPMKGHSHVYWYRQLPEEGLKFMVYLQKENIIDESGMPKERFSAEFPKEGPSILRIQQVVRGDSAAYFCASSPPGALNTEAFFGQGTRLTVV.

The rearrangement uses TRBV7-9 and TRBJ1-3; no clear D gene. The germline gives CDR1 SEHNR, CDR2 FQNEAQ (reference sequence). The CDR3 has 12 amino acids. Trimming took off 1 base at V and 5 bases at J, with 3 bases between the two ends. The CDR3 sequence: CASSLERNTIYF. The CDR3 nucleotides read TGTGCCAGCAGCTTAGAGAGAAACACCATATATTTT.

This chain joins TRBV28 and TRBJ2-6; TRBD2 is a possible D gene (6 bases). This CDR3 is 18 amino acids long. The germline V gene encodes CDR1 MDHEN and CDR2 SYDVKM. Trimming took off 6 bases at V and 1 base at J, with 19 bases between the two ends. For the CDR3, the DNA is TGTGCCAGCAGCCCGGTCGGCGGGGCTATTTCTGGGGCCAACGTCCTGACTTTC. Translated: CASSPVGGAISGANVLTF.

The gene calls are TRBV30 and TRBJ1-6, with D unresolved. Germline values: CDR1 GTSNPN, CDR2 SVGIG (reference sequence). Trimming shortened V by 3 bases and J by 7 bases, and 10 bases separated the two germline ends. CDR3 length: 13 residues. The CDR3, as DNA: TGTGCCTGGAGCACGGAACAAAATTCACCCCTCCACTTT. Encoded protein: CAWSTEQNSPLHF.

The chain links TRBV5-1 to TRBJ1-6, with TRBD1 matching 8 bases. Trimming removed 4 bases from V and 9 bases from J; junction bases left unmatched: 12. Germline CDR1 and CDR2: SGHRS and YFSETQ. The CDR3 contains 16 residues. CDR3 residues: CASSQSAGGVGSPLHF. In nucleotides, the CDR3 is TGCGCCAGCAGCCAGTCAGCAGGGGGCGTCGGTTCACCCCTCCACTTT.

The V call is TRBV28, the J call TRBJ1-5; maybe TRBD1 (5 bases). The CDR3 consists of 14 residues. Germline V CDR1 and CDR2: MDHEN, SYDVKM. The germline V and J ends were trimmed by 6 bases and 3 bases, with 12 bases remaining between them. The CDR3 region is CASRGRGPNQPQHF. CDR3 nucleotide sequence: TGTGCCAGCAGAGGGAGGGGTCCCAATCAGCCCCAGCATTTT.

The V gene is TRBV9, the J gene TRBJ2-2; perhaps TRBD1 as D (5 bases). Germline V gene lookup returns CDR1 SGDLS and CDR2 YYNGEE. V was shortened by 4 bases and J by 4 bases, with 14 bases between the two germline ends. The CDR3 consists of 15 residues. CDR3 amino acids: CASSPQGLSTGELFF. The CDR3 coding sequence is TGTGCCAGCAGCCCCCAGGGTTTGTCCACCGGGGAGCTGTTTTTT. Combining the CDR3 with reference TRBV9 and TRBJ2-2 gives the whole variable domain DSGVTQTPKHLITATGQRVTLRCSPRSGDLSVYWYQQSLDQGLQFLIQYYNGEERAKGNILERFSAQQFPDLHSELNLSSLELGDSALYFCASSPQGLSTGELFFGEGSRLTVL.

The gene calls are TRBV2 and TRBJ1-5; D possibly corresponds to TRBD1 (6 bases). Germline assignment: CDR1 SNHLY and CDR2 FYNNEI. This CDR3 comprises 13 residues. Trimming stripped 4 bases from V and 7 bases from J, with 11 bases between. In DNA form, the CDR3 reads TGTGCCAGCAGTGGGGAAGGGGGACAGCCCCAGCATTTT. It codes for CASSGEGGQPQHF.